The next 13 T cell receptor beta chains were all read from a single sample in a study of blood T cell repertoires in COVID-19. Generated by immunoSEQ multiplex PCR, the TCRdb table keeps only in-frame clones and is missing some. In the table there are about 430,000 clones, nearly 90% of which are singletons. Sequenced sample: PBMCs or T cells enriched from blood (not recorded which). The receptors derive from a woman in her late teens or twenties who had been exposed to COVID-19.

The chain combines TRBV19 with TRBJ1-2; the D gene is possibly TRBD1 (5 bases). There are 13 residues in the CDR3. Germline lookup yields CDR1 LNHDA and CDR2 SQIVND (reference sequence). The V end was cut by 5 bases, the J end by 4 bases, with 11 bases between. CDR3 nucleotides: TGTGCCAGTAGTCGCGGACACCCCTATGGCTACACCTTC. It specifies CASSRGHPYGYTF.

The chain uses TRBV4-1 and TRBJ2-7; no firm D call. CDR1 is MGHRA and CDR2 is YSYEKL in the germline V gene. This CDR3 contains 14 residues. The V end lost 0 bases, the J end lost 2 bases, and 8 bases lay between the germline ends. The CDR3 region is CASSQDSVTYEQYF. CDR3 sequence (DNA): TGCGCCAGCAGCCAAGACTCCGTAACCTACGAGCAGTACTTC.

The CDR3 bases are TGTGCCAGCAGCCGGGACAGGCCTACTGGAAACACCATATATTTT. Protein product: CASSRDRPTGNTIYF. This chain joins TRBV6-5 and TRBJ1-3; 8 nucleotides align to TRBD1. In germline, CDR1 is MNHEY, CDR2 SVGAGI. V lost 6 bases, J lost 2 bases, and 6 bases stayed unmatched. The length of the CDR3 is 15 residues.

The J gene is TRBJ2-3, the V gene TRBV7-9; 8 bases fit TRBD2. V trimming: 1 base; J trimming: 2 bases; junction bases outside the gene matches: 8. CDR1 is SEHNR and CDR2 is FQNEAQ in the germline V gene (reference sequence). The CDR3 extends over 17 amino acids. CDR3 sequence (DNA): TGTGCCAGCAGCTTAGATCTAACTAGCGGATACACAGATACGCAGTATTTT. This encodes CASSLDLTSGYTDTQYF.

The rearrangement uses TRBV27 and TRBJ2-5, with 12 bases matching TRBD1. Looked up from germline, CDR1 is MNHEY and CDR2 is SMNVEV (reference sequence). V trimming: 6 bases; J trimming: 6 bases; junction bases outside the gene matches: 8. This CDR3 is built from 15 residues. The CDR3 sequence is CASSPGTGGLKTQYF. As DNA, the CDR3 is TGTGCCAGCAGCCCCGGGACAGGGGGCCTTAAGACCCAGTACTTC.

Points on this clone: An end of the junction differs from the germline gene, which may be a read error. The chain employs TRBV2 and TRBJ1-2; 9 nucleotides agree with TRBD1. CDR1 SNHLY and CDR2 FYNNEI come from the germline V gene. The CDR3 has 13 residues. DNA of the CDR3: TGTGCCAGCAGCGCCCGGACAGGGGAGCCCCCGCGATTC. Protein sequence: CASSARTGEPPRF.

This clone was counted a single time. V and J are TRBV18 and TRBJ2-7; D gene uncertain. The CDR3 covers 15 residues. V was clipped by 1 base and J by 0 bases, with 10 bases between them. The germline V gene encodes CDR1 KGHSH and CDR2 LQKENI. DNA for the CDR3: TGTGCCAGCTCACCACAATCACAGAGCTCCTACGAGCAGTACTTC. It is translated as CASSPQSQSSYEQYF.

The gene calls are TRBV5-1 and TRBJ1-1; TRBD1 is a possible D gene (5 bases). V dropped 4 bases and J dropped 5 bases, with 15 bases sitting between them. CDR1 and CDR2 from the germline V gene are SGHRS and YFSETQ. The CDR3 length is 14 residues. CDR3 sequence: CASSRGHGRTEAFF. The CDR3 DNA sequence: TGCGCCAGCAGCCGTGGACACGGGAGGACTGAAGCTTTCTTT.

J is TRBJ1-1 and V is TRBV5-1; D is ambiguous. The CDR3 contains 15 residues. Trimming cost V 4 bases and J 1 base, with 14 bases left between them. CDR1 is SGHRS, CDR2 YFSETQ, per germline. The CDR3 coding sequence is TGCGCCAGCAGCCCCGGGTCCCGGGAGAACACTGAAGCTTTCTTT. Translated: CASSPGSRENTEAFF.

The chain recombines TRBV5-6 with TRBJ1-6; D gene unclear. In germline, CDR1 is SGHDT, CDR2 YYEEEE. This CDR3 has 13 amino acids. V dropped 4 bases and J dropped 10 bases, with 12 bases sitting between them. CDR3 region: CASSNHGESPLHF. Here the CDR3 DNA reads TGTGCCAGCAGCAATCATGGAGAATCACCCCTCCACTTT.

The V gene is TRBV6-4, the J gene TRBJ2-1, with TRBD2 matching over 12 bases. This CDR3 contains 14 residues. The junction had 3 bases not matched to a gene; V was cut back by 4 bases and J by 8 bases. The germline V gene has CDR1 MRHNA and CDR2 SNTAGT. This chain's CDR3 is CASSGTSGADEQFF. In DNA, the CDR3 is TGTGCCAGCAGTGGGACTAGCGGGGCCGATGAGCAGTTCTTC.

The chain recombines TRBV9 with TRBJ1-1; no clear D gene. This CDR3 is 15 amino acids long. V was pared by 2 bases and J by 1 base, with 12 bases between. Germline loops: CDR1 SGDLS, CDR2 YYNGEE. CDR3 residues: CASSVFSAGNTEAFF. Written as DNA, the CDR3 is TGTGCCAGCAGCGTTTTCTCCGCAGGGAACACTGAAGCTTTCTTT. The full variable domain, in which reference TRBV9 and TRBJ1-1 provide the parts outside the CDR3, is DSGVTQTPKHLITATGQRVTLRCSPRSGDLSVYWYQQSLDQGLQFLIQYYNGEERAKGNILERFSAQQFPDLHSELNLSSLELGDSALYFCASSVFSAGNTEAFFGQGTRLTVV.

This chain joins TRBV7-9 and TRBJ2-1, with 16 bases fitting TRBD2. The CDR3 has 17 amino acids. With V trimmed by 3 bases and J by 2 bases, 1 base remained unmatched. Germline V lookup: CDR1 SEHNR, CDR2 FQNEAQ (reference sequence). The CDR3: CASSFGTSGGAYNEQFF. Here the CDR3 DNA reads TGTGCCAGCAGCTTCGGGACTAGCGGGGGGGCCTACAATGAGCAGTTCTTC.